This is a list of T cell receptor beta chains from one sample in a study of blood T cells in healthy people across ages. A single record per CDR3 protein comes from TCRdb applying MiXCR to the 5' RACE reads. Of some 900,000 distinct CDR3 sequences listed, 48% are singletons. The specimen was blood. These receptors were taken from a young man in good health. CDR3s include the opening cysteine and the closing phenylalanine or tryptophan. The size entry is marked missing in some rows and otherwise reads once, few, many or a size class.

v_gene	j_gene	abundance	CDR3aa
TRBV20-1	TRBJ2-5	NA	CSARDWRGTQETQYF
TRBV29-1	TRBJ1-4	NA	CSVVGGGGEKLFF
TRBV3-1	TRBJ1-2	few	CASSQYRNGILSGYTF
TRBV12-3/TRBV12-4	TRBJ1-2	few	CASRPTANYGYTF
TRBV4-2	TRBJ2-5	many	CASSQDLAGGATSETQYF
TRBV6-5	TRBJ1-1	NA	CASSYSRWEGAVNTEAFF
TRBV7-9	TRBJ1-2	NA	CASEGEGYGYTF
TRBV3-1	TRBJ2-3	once	CASSPRDSGGTQYF
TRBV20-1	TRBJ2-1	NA	CSARGSPGHFYNEQFF
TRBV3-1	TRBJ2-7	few	CASGHRTQSYEQYF
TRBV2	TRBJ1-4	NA	CASGGRQEKLFF
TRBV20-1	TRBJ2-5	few	CSANDRSETQYF
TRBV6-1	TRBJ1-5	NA	CASGWTGDSNQPQHF
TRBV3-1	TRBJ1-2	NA	CASSHREGSNYGYTF
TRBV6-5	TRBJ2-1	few	CASSKNLGGKTRQFF
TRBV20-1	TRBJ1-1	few	CSARSQGSHTEAFF
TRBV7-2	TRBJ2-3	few	CASSRDGFTDTQYF
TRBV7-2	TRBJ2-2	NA	CASSYLDTGELFF
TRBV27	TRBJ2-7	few	CASSSNHRFSSYEQYF
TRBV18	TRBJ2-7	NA	CASSPGQTGLAYEQYF
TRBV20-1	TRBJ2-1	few	CSARAQGAYNEQFF
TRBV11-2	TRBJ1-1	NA	CASSLETGETTEAFF
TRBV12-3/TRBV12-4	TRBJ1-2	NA	CASSPNQAYGCTF
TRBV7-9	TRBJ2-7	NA	CASSSYWTDYRYEQYF
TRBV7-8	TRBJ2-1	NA	CASSYGLAGGSYNEQFF
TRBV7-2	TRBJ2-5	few	CASSLAQTSRETQYF
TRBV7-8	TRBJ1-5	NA	CASSPPGSNQPQHF
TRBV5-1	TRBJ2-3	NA	CASSLMTSGGSSSTDTQYF
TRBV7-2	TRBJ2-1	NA	CASSPSGGRNEQFF
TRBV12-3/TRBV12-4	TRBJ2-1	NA	CASSLGPYNEEFF
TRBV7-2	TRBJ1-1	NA	CASSLEGWGSEAFF
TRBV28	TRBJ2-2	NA	CASTYGTPNWRAGELFF
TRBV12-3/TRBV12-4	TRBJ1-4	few	CASSPGTHEKLFF
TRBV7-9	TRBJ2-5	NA	CASSGRDRLQETQYF
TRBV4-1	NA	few	CASSQVRGLDEQYF
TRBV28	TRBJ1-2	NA	CASRGTGTGYGYTF
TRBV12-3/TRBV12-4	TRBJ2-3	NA	CASKPDKGREVGTDTQYF
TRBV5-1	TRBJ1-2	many	CASSLGDRGYGYTF
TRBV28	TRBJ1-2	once	CASSLGQGIGGYTF
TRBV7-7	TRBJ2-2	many	CASSFQAGTGGNGELFF
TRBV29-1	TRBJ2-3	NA	CSAGTVFTDTQYF
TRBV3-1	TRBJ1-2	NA	CASSHTDGRYGYTF
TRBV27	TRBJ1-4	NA	CASSLHWTALEEKPFF
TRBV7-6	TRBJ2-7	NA	CASSSPGPPHEQYF
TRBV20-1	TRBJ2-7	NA	CSAREDGFQRPCKQYF
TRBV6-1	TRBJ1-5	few	CASTVTVNQPQHF
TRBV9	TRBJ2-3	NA	CASSVGVASGGTDTQYF
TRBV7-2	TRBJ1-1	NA	CASSSSAAEAFF
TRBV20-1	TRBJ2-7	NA	CSAMNRDAYEQYF